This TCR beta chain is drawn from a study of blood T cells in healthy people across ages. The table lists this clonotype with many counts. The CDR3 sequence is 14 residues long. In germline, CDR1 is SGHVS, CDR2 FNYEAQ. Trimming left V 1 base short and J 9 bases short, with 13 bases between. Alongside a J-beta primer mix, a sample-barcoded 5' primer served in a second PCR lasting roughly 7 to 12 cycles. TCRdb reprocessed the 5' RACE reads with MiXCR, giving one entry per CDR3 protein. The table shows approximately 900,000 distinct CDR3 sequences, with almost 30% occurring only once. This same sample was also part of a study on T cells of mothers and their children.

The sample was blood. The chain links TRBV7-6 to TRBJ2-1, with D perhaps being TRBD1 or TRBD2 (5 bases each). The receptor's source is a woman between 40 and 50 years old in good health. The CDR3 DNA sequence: TGTGCCAGCAGCTTAGTTCAGTCTGGGGGTGAGCAGTTCTTC. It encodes CASSLVQSGGEQFF.